Reported below is one TCR beta chain. Antigen specificity is unknown. The data stem from a study of T cell responses to AZD1222 COVID-19 vaccine. General study findings and limits: A reported finding is that nearly half of spike-specific TCRs target unmutated variant regions. The CD4 TCRs associated with vaccination extended across spike and predominated at 160-218 and 743-854. Repertoires were obtained solely post-peak T cell response.

CDR3 length: 12 residues. V trimming: 7 bases; J trimming: 3 bases; junction bases outside the gene matches: 6. Germline V gene sequence: CDR1 SQVTM, CDR2 ANQGSEA. Here immunoSEQ multiplex PCR was the method, and the copy in TCRdb shows in-frame clones only, minus some. In the table there are 90,000 to 120,000 clones, around 86% of which are singletons. The receptor was isolated from an adult who received the MenACWY meningococcal vaccine as a control. The chain carries TRBV29-1 and TRBJ2-7; TRBD2 matches at 7 bases. The sample consisted of peripheral blood, taken 28 days after the second dose of the MenACWY control vaccine. DNA of the CDR3: TGCAGCGCCTCCCGGGGGGTCTACGAGCAGTACTTC. It encodes CSASRGVYEQYF.